The 10 T cell receptor beta chains listed next were all sequenced from one sample in a study of blood T cells in healthy people across ages. A second PCR of about 7 to 12 cycles used a sample-barcoded 5' primer and a J-beta primer mix. MiXCR was run by TCRdb on the 5' RACE reads, yielding one entry per CDR3 protein. The sample includes approximately 940,000 distinct CDR3 sequences, around 46% of them seen just once. Sequencing used blood. Receptors originate from a man aged 25-40 years in good health.

As concerns this clonotype: A clone one base away is much larger, so this may be a read error. This sequence joins TRBV20-1 and TRBJ2-3; D might be TRBD1 or TRBD2, each matching 6 bases. Germline CDR1 is DFQATT and CDR2 is SNEGSKA (reference sequence). The CDR3 length is 11 residues. The CDR3 DNA reads TGCAGGGCTGAGGGGGGAGATACGCAGTATTTT. Residues: CRAEGGDTQYF.

This sequence joins TRBV3-1 and TRBJ2-3; D ambiguous. V shed 2 bases and J shed 6 bases, with 12 bases lying between them. The length of the CDR3 is 14 residues. Germline V gene data show CDR1 as LGHDT and CDR2 as YNNKEL (reference sequence). The DNA of the CDR3 is TGTGCCAGCAGCCAACAGTCAAATATGGATACGCAGTATTTT. Translation gives CASSQQSNMDTQYF.

The table lists this clonotype with a few counts. V and J are TRBV29-1 and TRBJ2-7; 8 bases map to TRBD1. The V and J ends lost 6 bases and 1 base, in that order; junction bases with no gene match: 11. CDR1 is SQVTM, CDR2 ANQGSEA, per germline. This CDR3 has 15 residues. The CDR3: CSVEIEDRESYEQYF. The CDR3 DNA reads as TGCAGCGTGGAGATAGAGGACAGGGAATCCTACGAGCAGTACTTC.

The rearrangement joins TRBV12-3 or TRBV12-4 to TRBJ2-7; perhaps TRBD1 as D (6 bases). With 6 bases removed from V and 4 bases from J, the gap between germline ends came to 25 bases. The CDR3 runs to 17 residues. This CDR3 is CASRGEGGPGRYYEQYF. DNA for the CDR3: TGTGCCAGCAGGGGCGAAGGGGGACCCGGCCGATATTACGAGCAGTACTTC.

The V call is TRBV28, the J call TRBJ1-2, with D possibly TRBD1 on 6 matching bases. Germline V gene data show CDR1 as MDHEN and CDR2 as SYDVKM. This CDR3 is 15 amino acids long. Trimming left V 6 bases short and J 4 bases short, with 18 bases between. As DNA, the CDR3 is TGTGCCAGCAGAGCCCCCTCGGACAGATCCTATGGCTACACCTTC. This translates into CASRAPSDRSYGYTF.

This clonotype was detected a few times. The rearrangement joins TRBV4-2 to TRBJ2-5, with 8 nucleotides matching TRBD1. Germline values: CDR1 LGHNA, CDR2 YNFKEQ. Losses at the gene ends were 0 bases for V and 2 bases for J; bases not matched to a gene: 8. This CDR3 contains 17 residues. The CDR3 sequence: CASSQDSGRGLQETQYF. CDR3 nucleotide sequence: TGTGCCAGCAGCCAAGACAGCGGCAGGGGGCTACAAGAGACCCAGTACTTC.

This rearrangement joins TRBV20-1 to TRBJ2-1; 8 nucleotides agree with TRBD1. The end of the DNA fits TRBJ2-7 better, so the J call may be wrong. Germline V gene data show CDR1 as DFQATT and CDR2 as SNEGSKA (reference sequence). This CDR3 region has 16 residues. The CDR3 region has the DNA TGCAGTGCTAGAGATCGAGGACAGGGCTCCTACAATGAGCAGTACTTC. Protein product: CSARDRGQGSYNEQYF.

This chain joins TRBV5-1 and TRBJ1-2; D remains ambiguous. The germline V gene has CDR1 SGHRS and CDR2 YFSETQ. This CDR3 region has 15 residues. The ends were cut back, 0 bases at V and 0 bases at J, with 9 bases in the middle. CDR3 residues: CASSLDGIANYGYTF. In DNA, the CDR3 is TGCGCCAGCAGCTTGGATGGCATCGCTAACTATGGCTACACCTTC.

Points on this clonotype: One end of the junction is discordant with germline, which a read error may explain. The chain recombines TRBV27 with TRBJ2-7; no firm D call. The J call may be in error: the DNA end matches TRBJ2-5 better. Looked up from germline, CDR1 is MNHEY and CDR2 is SMNVEV (reference sequence). The CDR3 is 14 residues long. For the CDR3, the DNA is TGTGCCAGCAGTGTATCGATAGACGTAGAGACCCAGTACTTC. Amino acid sequence: CASSVSIDVETQYF.

V is TRBV7-3 and J is TRBJ2-6, with 10 bases identical to TRBD1. The CDR3 spans 15 residues. Germline CDR1 reads SGHTA; CDR2 reads FQGTGA. Trimming cost V 4 bases and J 3 bases; bases outside gene matches: 0. The CDR3 here is CASSWDRGGANVLTF. CDR3 DNA: TGTGCCAGCAGCTGGGACAGGGGTGGGGCCAACGTCCTGACTTTC.